This paragraph covers one T cell receptor beta chain sequence. Its antigen is not identified. Healthy bone marrow donors made up the donor group. The entry originates in a study of cytomegalovirus exposure and HLA in healthy donors. Broader study findings: Reportedly, a later analysis found an Asian-associated ancestry cluster had fewer N-insertions than the approximately 600-donor mean. The authors enumerated 164 TCR beta chains as linked to cytomegalovirus.

Amplification used 60 Vbeta primers and 13 Jbeta primers. Data came from immunoSEQ multiplex PCR; TCRdb stores just in-frame clones and leaves some out. The sample lists under 200,000 clones, approximately 65% seen once, with just under 3% in the top ten. The V and J ends lost 5 bases and 1 base, in that order; junction bases with no gene match: 5. Germline V gene sequence: CDR1 SGHTA, CDR2 FQGNSA. This CDR3 has 16 residues. The chain employs TRBV7-2 and TRBJ1-6, with 7 bases identical to TRBD1. The TCR comes from a man aged 35 to 55 in good health and CMV-seronegative. Sequenced: PBMCs. The CDR3 DNA reads TGTGCCAGCAGCGCAACACAGGGGTCCTATAATTCACCCCTCCACTTT. As protein: CASSATQGSYNSPLHF.